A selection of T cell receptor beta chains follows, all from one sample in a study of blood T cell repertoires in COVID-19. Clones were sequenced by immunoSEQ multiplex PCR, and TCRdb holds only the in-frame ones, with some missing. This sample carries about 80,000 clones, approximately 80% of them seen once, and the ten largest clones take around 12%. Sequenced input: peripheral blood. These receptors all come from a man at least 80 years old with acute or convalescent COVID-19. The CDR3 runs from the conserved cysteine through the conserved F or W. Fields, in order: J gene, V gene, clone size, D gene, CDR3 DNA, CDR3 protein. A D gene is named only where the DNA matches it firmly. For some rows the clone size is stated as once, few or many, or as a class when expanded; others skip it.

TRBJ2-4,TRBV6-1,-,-,TGTGCCAGCAGTGAAGCGCCAGGGACACCTCAGTACTTC,CASSEAPGTPQYF
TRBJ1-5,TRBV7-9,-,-,TGTGCCAGCAGCCTCCCAGGGGGCAATCAGCCCCAGCATTTT,CASSLPGGNQPQHF
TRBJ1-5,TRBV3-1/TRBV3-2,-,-,TGTGCCAGCAGCCAAGTCCCACACAATCAGCCCCAGCATTTT,CASSQVPHNQPQHF
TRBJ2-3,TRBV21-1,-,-,TGTGCCAGCACCCCCACAGATAACCTGAACGAGAGCACAGATACGCAGTATTTT,CASTPTDNLNESTDTQYF
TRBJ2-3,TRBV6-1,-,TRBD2,TGTGCCAGCAGTGAATATGGGACTACCAGCACAGATACGCAGTATTTT,CASSEYGTTSTDTQYF
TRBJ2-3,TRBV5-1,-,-,TGCGCCAGCAGCTCCCGAATGACAGGACCGAGGGATACGCAGTATTTT,CASSSRMTGPRDTQYF
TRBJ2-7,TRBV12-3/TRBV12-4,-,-,TGTGCCACGAAAACAGGGTTTTTGCAGTACTTC,CATKTGFLQYF
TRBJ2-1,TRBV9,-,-,TGTGCCAGCAGCGTAGAACTGACCTACAATGAGCAGTTCTTC,CASSVELTYNEQFF
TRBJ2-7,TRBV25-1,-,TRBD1,TGTGCCAGCAGTGAACCAACGGGACAGGGTAGCGAGCAGTACTTC,CASSEPTGQGSEQYF
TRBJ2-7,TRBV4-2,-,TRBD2,TGTGCCAGCAGCCAAGGACGGCTAGCGGGGGGCAGAAGCACCTACGAGCAGTACTTC,CASSQGRLAGGRSTYEQYF
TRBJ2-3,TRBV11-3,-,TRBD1,TGTGCCAGCAGCCCCGGGACAGGGGGTGTCACAGATACGCAGTATTTT,CASSPGTGGVTDTQYF
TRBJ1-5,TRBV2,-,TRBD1,TGTGCCAGCAGTGGCACAGGGGCCAATCAGCCCCAGCATTTT,CASSGTGANQPQHF
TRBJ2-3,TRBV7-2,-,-,TGTGCCAGCAATCCTAGGGGGGCGGGGGCAGATACGCAGTATTTT,CASNPRGAGADTQYF
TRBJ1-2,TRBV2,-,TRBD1,TGTGCCAGCAGTCGACAGGGCACAGACTATGGCTACACCTTC,CASSRQGTDYGYTF
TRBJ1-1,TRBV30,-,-,TGTGCCTGGAGTGGGCCCCTCATGAACACTGAAGCTTTCTTT,CAWSGPLMNTEAFF
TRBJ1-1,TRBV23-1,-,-,TGCGCCAGCAGTCATCCCCGGAACACTGAAGCTTTCTTT,CASSHPRNTEAFF
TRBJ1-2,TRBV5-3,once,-,TGTGCCAGAAGCTTGTGGAGAGGGACTAACTATGGCTACACCTTC,CARSLWRGTNYGYTF
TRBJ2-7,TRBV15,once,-,TGTGCCACCAGCAGAGAGACATCCTACGAGCAGTACTTC,CATSRETSYEQYF
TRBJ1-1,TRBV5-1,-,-,TGCGCCAGCAGCGACGTGGGCGCAGGAAAAAACACTGAAGCTTTCTTT,CASSDVGAGKNTEAFF
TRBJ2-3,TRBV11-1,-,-,TGTGCCAGCAGCTTATCCGGAACAGCCCGCACAGATACGCAGTATTTT,CASSLSGTARTDTQYF
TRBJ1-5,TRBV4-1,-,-,TGCGCCAGCAGCCAAACTCAGGGAAATAGCAATCAGCCCCAGCATTTT,CASSQTQGNSNQPQHF
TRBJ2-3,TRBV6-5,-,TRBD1,TGTGCCAGCAGTCAGGGGGCCCCCCCAGATACGCAGTATTTT,CASSQGAPPDTQYF